This T cell receptor beta chain was captured by sequencing in a study of regulatory T cells in long-lasting Graves disease. This CDR3 contains 16 residues. CDR1 is MDHEN and CDR2 is SYDVKM in the germline V gene. Trimming removed 5 bases from V and 8 bases from J; junction bases left unmatched: 14. This clonotype has at least ten counts. Antigen unknown. The time point was: newly diagnosed GD, antithyroid drugs for less than 3 months. PBMC-extracted RNA yielded the TCR library. CDR3-region Arm-PCR and iRepertoire HTBI primers produced the TCR beta libraries. TCRdb used MiXCR to reprocess the multiplex PCR reads, holding one entry per CDR3 protein. This sample has about 430,000 distinct CDR3 sequences, with roughly 15% found just once. The study, taken as a whole, reports: Persistent cases favored TRBV28, TRBJ1-2 and TRBJ2-5.

These sequences were also reported in another study, on T cells in Graves' hyperthyroidism and ophthalmopathy. That work adds: RT-PCR in the first round (using the HTBI primer set) targeted the TCR CDR3.

This sequence originates from a woman aged 40-49 years with Graves disease. Here the sequenced sample was peripheral blood mononuclear cells (PBMCs), taken at new diagnosis, from a patient treated with antithyroid drugs. The gene calls are TRBV28 and TRBJ1-4; 7 nucleotides match TRBD1. The CDR3 sequence is CASSPQRGRGNEKLFF. The CDR3 nucleotides are TGTGCCAGCAGTCCACAAAGGGGCAGGGGGAACGAAAAACTGTTTTTT.